One and the same sample provided the 10 T cell receptor beta chains below, sequenced in a study of CD8 T cells in ankylosing spondylitis. TCRdb passed the 5' RACE reads through MiXCR, listing each CDR3 protein once. The sample lists about 130,000 distinct CDR3 sequences, 12% to 15% occurring once. Sequences were obtained from blood, either unsorted or a sorted T cell fraction (not recorded which). Every receptor here comes from a female donor with ankylosing spondylitis or in good health (not recorded which).

This clonotype appeared once. V gene TRBV3-1 combines with J gene TRBJ1-2; 9 nucleotides line up with TRBD1. The CDR3 spans 15 residues. Germline CDR1 is LGHDT and CDR2 is YNNKEL (reference sequence). V dropped 4 bases and J dropped 7; count of bases not matched to a gene: 10. The CDR3: CASSPSETGGSGYTF. CDR3 nucleotide sequence: TGTGCCAGCAGCCCGAGTGAGACAGGGGGAAGTGGCTACACCTTC.

This clonotype showed up many times. This chain uses TRBV5-5 with TRBJ1-3; weak D call: TRBD1 (6 bases). Trimming shortened V by 5 bases and J by 0 bases, and 15 bases separated the two germline ends. The germline CDR1 and CDR2 sequences are SGHKS and YYEKEE (reference sequence). CDR3 length: 16 residues. In DNA, the CDR3 is TGTGCCAGCAGTTATACAGGGCCCCCCTCTGGAAACACCATATATTTT. As protein: CASSYTGPPSGNTIYF.

The rearrangement links TRBV29-1 to TRBJ2-5, with 7 bases fitting TRBD1. V gave up 7 bases and J gave up 1 base; unmatched junction bases: 6. The CDR3 extends over 13 amino acids. CDR1 and CDR2 (germline): SQVTM, ANQGSEA. This CDR3 is CSANRDSQETQYF. CDR3 DNA sequence: TGCAGCGCGAACCGGGACAGCCAAGAGACCCAGTACTTC.

This clonotype appeared many times. This rearrangement joins TRBV12-3 or TRBV12-4 to TRBJ2-3; 7 bases fit TRBD1. The CDR3 is 16 amino acids. J gave up 5 bases and V 4 bases, and 12 bases lay outside the gene matches. The CDR3 DNA is TGTGCCAGCAGTTCCGTTATGAGGGGACAGTTAGATACGCAGTATTTT. This sequence encodes CASSSVMRGQLDTQYF.

The chain couples TRBV6-1 to TRBJ2-3; either TRBD1 or TRBD2 may fit D (5 bases each). Germline CDR1 and CDR2: MNHNS and SASEGT. The CDR3 sequence is 14 residues long. The ends were cut back, 7 bases at V and 0 bases at J, with 11 bases in the middle. The CDR3 DNA is TGTGCCAGCATCCAGGGAGAGAGCACAGATACGCAGTATTTT. Protein: CASIQGESTDTQYF.

The chain recombines TRBV6-1 with TRBJ2-1; the D is unclear. CDR1 and CDR2 (germline): MNHNS, SASEGT. V lost 7 bases to trimming and J lost 7 bases, with 11 bases between them. The CDR3 sequence is 12 residues long. Here the CDR3 DNA reads TGTGCCAGCATGGGCACAGTGAATGAGCAGTTCTTC. Translating it yields CASMGTVNEQFF.

This clonotype was found many times. V gene TRBV12-3 or TRBV12-4 combines with J gene TRBJ2-1; 12 bases fit TRBD2. Trimming took 3 bases from V and 9 from J; bases not matched to a gene: 6. The CDR3 is 15 amino acids. CDR3 sequence: CASSLLAGGLGEQFF. CDR3 DNA: TGTGCCAGCAGTTTGCTAGCGGGGGGGCTAGGTGAGCAGTTCTTC.

The table lists this clonotype with many counts. J is TRBJ2-3 and V is TRBV29-1; D is unresolved. This CDR3 comprises 14 residues. In germline, CDR1 is SQVTM, CDR2 ANQGSEA. V was trimmed by 2 bases and J by 1 base, leaving 10 bases between them. CDR3 sequence (DNA): TGCAGCGTTGAAAAATACGGCCGCACAGATACGCAGTATTTT. Translated, it gives CSVEKYGRTDTQYF.

Of note for this clonotype: This is likely a read error, given that the CDR3 carries no conserved phenylalanine or tryptophan at its end. The V call is TRBV2, the J call TRBJ2-5; TRBD1 aligns across 9 bases. Germline V gives CDR1 SNHLY, CDR2 FYNNEI. The CDR3 contains 14 residues. J gave up 4 bases and V 4 bases, and 4 bases lay outside the gene matches. CDR3 bases: TGTGCCAGCAGTGTACAGGGGGCGATAGAGACCCAGTACCTC. Its translation: CASSVQGAIETQYL.

Worth noting for this clonotype: A read error may explain this, as a much larger clone is one base away. The chain recombines TRBV5-5 with TRBJ2-6; D unresolved. The CDR3 contains 15 residues. V was trimmed by 1 base and J by 2 bases, leaving 7 bases between them. CDR1 is SGHKS and CDR2 is YYEKEE in the germline V gene (reference sequence). CDR3 residues: CASSLLPTGANVLTF. DNA for the CDR3: TGTGCCAGCAGCTTGTTGCCTACTGGGGCCAACGTCCTGACTTTC.